The clone carrying this TCR beta chain occurred a few times. The target antigen is unknown. CD4+CD25+CD127- Tregs, CD4+CD25- non-Tregs, CD4 and CD8 cells were sorted. With 2 bases removed from V and 4 bases from J, the gap between germline ends came to 13 bases. CDR1 and CDR2 from the germline V gene are LNHDA and SQIVND (reference sequence). The CDR3 has 15 amino acids. The data are from a study of Tregs in tolerant kidney transplant recipients. Repertoires were generated with immunoSEQ multiplex PCR, while TCRdb's copy carries only in-frame clones and drops some. The sample records about 94,000 clones, roughly 93% being singletons. Study-wide points: Expanding Tregs on activated donor B cells appeared to best identify donor-specific TCRbeta clones.

The chain carries TRBV19 and TRBJ2-3; D is possibly TRBD2 (6 bases). This receptor was obtained from a human donor who received a combined kidney and bone marrow transplant. This material consisted of CD4+ T cells from blood, taken before the transplant. CDR3 sequence reads: CASSIRREKADTQYF. CDR3 in DNA: TGTGCCAGTAGTATAAGGAGGGAGAAGGCAGATACGCAGTATTTT.